This TCR beta chain was found in a study of blood T cell repertoires in COVID-19. Overall study context: Acute-phase and convalescent COVID-19 samples originated in the United States, Italy and Spain. PBMCs, B-cell-depleted T cells, or T cells provided the cDNA or gDNA that made up the material.

In the authors' workflow: Reference gene primer amplification gave nucleated cell count estimates. Clones were sequenced by immunoSEQ multiplex PCR, and TCRdb holds only the in-frame ones, with some missing. V and J calls and clone size are copied from that table; D and trimming were computed from the DNA. This sample yields over 250,000 clones, of which 85% are seen a single time; 10% to 15% belongs to the top ten. V lost 8 bases and J lost 2; bases outside the gene matches: 10. Germline V gives CDR1 SNHLY, CDR2 FYNNEI. There are 15 residues in the CDR3. The sequence was obtained from a human donor in a cohort sampled during active COVID-19. The chain joins TRBV2 to TRBJ2-5, with 8 bases identical to TRBD2. Sequencing input: peripheral blood. This chain's CDR3 is CASGAQSGGQETQYF. The CDR3 region has the DNA TGTGCCAGCGGGGCTCAGAGCGGGGGTCAAGAGACCCAGTACTTC. The variable domain in full, with the rest retrieved from reference TRBV2 and TRBJ2-5, is EPEVTQTPSHQVTQMGQEVILRCVPISNHLYFYWYRQILGQKVEFLVSFYNNEISEKSEIFDDQFSVERPDGSNFTLKIRSTKLEDSAMYFCASGAQSGGQETQYFGPGTRLLVL.